This T cell receptor beta chain was identified in a study of T cell responses to AZD1222 COVID-19 vaccine. Whole-study results and caveats: Spike-specific TCR breadth and depth rose after two AZD1222 doses. Clonal diversity may have been underestimated, and the donors were mostly white British, with more females than males. Close to half of all spike-specific TCRs reportedly target regions of the variants that are unmutated.

Germline lookup yields CDR1 SGHRS and CDR2 YFSETQ. The J segment lost 1 base and the V segment lost 4 bases, leaving 4 bases of the junction unmatched. The CDR3 extends over 14 amino acids. Turning to this clone: Its antigen is unidentified.

Only in-frame clones appear in the TCRdb table, and some are missing; sequencing was by immunoSEQ multiplex PCR. Altogether more than 85,000 clones are present, about 88% being singletons, with the ten largest covering 15% to 20%. J is TRBJ2-5 and V is TRBV5-1; 7 bases are shared with TRBD1. The receptor comes from an adult in good health. The sample in question was peripheral blood, obtained on day 0 of AZD1222 vaccination. The DNA of the CDR3 is TGCGCCAGCAGCCTGACAGGGTCCCAAGAGACCCAGTACTTC. Its translation is CASSLTGSQETQYF.